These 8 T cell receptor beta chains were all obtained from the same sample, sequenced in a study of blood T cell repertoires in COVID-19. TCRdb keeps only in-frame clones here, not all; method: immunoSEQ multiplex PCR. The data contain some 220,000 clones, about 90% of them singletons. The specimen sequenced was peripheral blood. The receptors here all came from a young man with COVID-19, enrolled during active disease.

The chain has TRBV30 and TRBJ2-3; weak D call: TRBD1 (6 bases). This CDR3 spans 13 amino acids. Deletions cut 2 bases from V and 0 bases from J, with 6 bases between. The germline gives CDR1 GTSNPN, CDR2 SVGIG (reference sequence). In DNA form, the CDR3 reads TGTGCCTGGAGTAGGGGGAGCACAGATACGCAGTATTTT. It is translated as CAWSRGSTDTQYF.

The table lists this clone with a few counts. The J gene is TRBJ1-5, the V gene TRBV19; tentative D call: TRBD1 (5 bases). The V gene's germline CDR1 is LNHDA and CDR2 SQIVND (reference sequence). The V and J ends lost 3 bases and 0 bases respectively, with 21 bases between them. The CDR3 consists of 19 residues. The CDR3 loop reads CASSMRQHTIPYSNQPQHF. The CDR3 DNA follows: TGTGCCAGTAGTATGCGACAGCACACTATTCCATATAGCAATCAGCCCCAGCATTTT.

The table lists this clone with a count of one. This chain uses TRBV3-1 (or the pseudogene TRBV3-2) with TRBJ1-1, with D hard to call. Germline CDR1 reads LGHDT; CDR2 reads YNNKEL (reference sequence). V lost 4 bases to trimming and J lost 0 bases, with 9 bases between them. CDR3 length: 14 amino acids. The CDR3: CASSLDGVNTEAFF. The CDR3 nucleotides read TGTGCCAGCAGCCTCGACGGAGTGAACACTGAAGCTTTCTTT.

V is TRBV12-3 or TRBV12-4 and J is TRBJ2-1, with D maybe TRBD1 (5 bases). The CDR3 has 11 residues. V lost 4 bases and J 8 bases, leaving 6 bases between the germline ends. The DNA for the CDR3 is TGTGCCAGCAGTTGGGGCTATGAGCAGTTCTTC. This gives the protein CASSWGYEQFF.

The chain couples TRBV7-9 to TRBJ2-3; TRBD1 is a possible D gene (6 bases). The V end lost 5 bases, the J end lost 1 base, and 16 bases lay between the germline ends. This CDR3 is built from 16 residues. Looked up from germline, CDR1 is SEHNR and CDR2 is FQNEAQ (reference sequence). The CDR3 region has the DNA TGTGCCAGCAGCGCCTTAGTCAGGGGCGGCACAGATACGCAGTATTTT. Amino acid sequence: CASSALVRGGTDTQYF.

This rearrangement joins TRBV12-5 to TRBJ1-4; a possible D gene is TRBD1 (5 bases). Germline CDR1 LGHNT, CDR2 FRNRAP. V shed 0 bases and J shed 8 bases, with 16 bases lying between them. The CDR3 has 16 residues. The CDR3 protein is CASGLVLGPQGEKLFF. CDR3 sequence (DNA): TGTGCTAGTGGTTTGGTACTGGGGCCCCAGGGAGAAAAACTGTTTTTT.

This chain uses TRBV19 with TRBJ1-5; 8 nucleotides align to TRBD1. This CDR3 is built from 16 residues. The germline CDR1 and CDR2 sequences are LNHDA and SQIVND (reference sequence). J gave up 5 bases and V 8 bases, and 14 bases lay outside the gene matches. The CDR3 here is CASRHTRGQGYQPQHF. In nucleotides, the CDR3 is TGTGCCAGTCGCCACACAAGAGGACAGGGTTATCAGCCCCAGCATTTT.

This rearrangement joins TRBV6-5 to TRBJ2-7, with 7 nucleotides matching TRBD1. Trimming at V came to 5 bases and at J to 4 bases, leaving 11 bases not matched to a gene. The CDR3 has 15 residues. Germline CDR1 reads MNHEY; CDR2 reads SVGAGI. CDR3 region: CASSNDRDGPYEQYF. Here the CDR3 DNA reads TGTGCCAGCAGTAACGACAGGGATGGACCGTACGAGCAGTACTTC.